This note documents a single T cell receptor beta chain sequence. The V segment lost 6 bases and the J segment 11 bases; nucleotides outside the gene matches: 8. Germline V gives CDR1 MNHEY, CDR2 SVGAGI. The CDR3 covers 14 residues. The data were obtained in a study of control samples from healthy donors and cancer patients. The protocol was immunoSEQ multiplex PCR, while the TCRdb copy is restricted to in-frame clones and leaves out a portion. The sample has roughly 120,000 clones, about 95% seen once. The sequence came from a man aged 25-45 years in good health. The chain couples TRBV6-5 to TRBJ2-1; 12 bases match TRBD2. The sample consisted of blood. In DNA form, the CDR3 reads TGTGCCAGCAGCGGACTAGCGGGGCTCACCCAGCAGTTCTTC. Its translation: CASSGLAGLTQQFF.